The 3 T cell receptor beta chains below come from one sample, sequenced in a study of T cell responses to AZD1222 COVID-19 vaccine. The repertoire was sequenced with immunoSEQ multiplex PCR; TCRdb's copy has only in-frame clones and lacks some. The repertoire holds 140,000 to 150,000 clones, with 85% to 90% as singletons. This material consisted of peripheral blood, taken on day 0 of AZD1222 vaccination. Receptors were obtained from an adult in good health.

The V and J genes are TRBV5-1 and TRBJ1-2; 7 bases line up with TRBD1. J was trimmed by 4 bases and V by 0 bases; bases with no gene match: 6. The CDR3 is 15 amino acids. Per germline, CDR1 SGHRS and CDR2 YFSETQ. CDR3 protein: CASSLEWGQSYGYTF. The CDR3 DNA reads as TGCGCCAGCAGCTTGGAGTGGGGACAGTCCTATGGCTACACCTTC.

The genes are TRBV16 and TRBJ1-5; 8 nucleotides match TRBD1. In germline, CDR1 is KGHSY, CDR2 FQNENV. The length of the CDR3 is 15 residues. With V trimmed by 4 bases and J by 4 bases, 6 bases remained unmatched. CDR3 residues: CASSPTGQENQPQHF. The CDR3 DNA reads TGTGCCAGCAGCCCTACGGGACAGGAAAATCAGCCCCAGCATTTT.

CDR3 bases: TGCGCCAGCAGCCAAGATGCGACAGCCCCCGTCCTGGAAGCTTTCTTT. This translates into CASSQDATAPVLEAFF. The rearrangement links TRBV4-1 to TRBJ1-1; D is possibly TRBD1 (5 bases). The CDR3 has 16 amino acids. Looked up from germline, CDR1 is MGHRA and CDR2 is YSYEKL. Between the trimmed V and J ends, which lost 0 bases and 8 bases, there was a span of 19 bases.